These T cell receptor beta chains were read from a single sample in a study of T cell repertoires in cytomegalovirus infection. Antigens for these TCRs are unknown. MiXCR was run by TCRdb on the reads, yielding one entry per CDR3 protein. The data hold hundreds of thousands of distinct CDR3 sequences, with less than 40% observed a single time. Sequences were derived from cultured CD8+ T cells from PBMCs, sampled from culture after CMV antigen stimulation. These receptors were collected from a human donor in good health (CMV status not recorded). Some clones in this sample may be carry-over from other donors' samples. Both conserved end residues are part of each CDR3. D genes are given only for firm matches. Clone size is not always given. Where it is, it says once, few, many or a class for expanded clones.

abundance: -
v_gene: TRBV19
j_gene: TRBJ1-2
d_gene: -
CDR3aa: CASTGTPGVSGYTF
CDR3nt: TGTGCCAGTACCGGGACCCCGGGAGTCTCTGGCTACACCTTC

abundance: -
v_gene: TRBV10-3
j_gene: TRBJ1-1
d_gene: -
CDR3aa: CAISEPDRRTEAFF
CDR3nt: TGTGCCATCAGTGAGCCCGACAGGAGGACTGAAGCTTTCTTT

abundance: -
v_gene: TRBV28
j_gene: TRBJ2-1
d_gene: -
CDR3aa: CASSSGWSSYNEQFF
CDR3nt: TGTGCCAGCAGTTCCGGGTGGAGCTCCTACAATGAGCAGTTCTTC

abundance: -
v_gene: TRBV6-6
j_gene: TRBJ2-3
d_gene: -
CDR3aa: CTSRGRHFAADTQYF
CDR3nt: TGTACCAGCAGGGGCCGGCACTTCGCGGCAGATACGCAGTATTTT

abundance: few
v_gene: TRBV20-1
j_gene: TRBJ1-1
d_gene: -
CDR3aa: CSALGVRRGMNTEAFF
CDR3nt: TGCAGTGCCCTAGGTGTCAGGAGGGGCATGAACACTGAAGCTTTCTTT

abundance: few
v_gene: TRBV7-6
j_gene: TRBJ2-1
d_gene: -
CDR3aa: CASSRTDSLYNEQFF
CDR3nt: TGTGCCAGCAGCCGCACGGACAGCCTCTACAATGAGCAGTTCTTC

abundance: few
v_gene: TRBV6-1
j_gene: TRBJ2-7
d_gene: -
CDR3aa: CASSGRTELITYEQYF
CDR3nt: TGTGCCAGCAGTGGGCGGACAGAACTTATTACCTACGAGCAGTACTTC

abundance: -
v_gene: TRBV19
j_gene: TRBJ1-2
d_gene: -
CDR3aa: CASSAPRADLFYGYTF
CDR3nt: TGTGCCAGTAGTGCCCCTCGGGCGGACCTCTTCTATGGCTACACCTTC

abundance: few
v_gene: TRBV20-1
j_gene: TRBJ2-3
d_gene: -
CDR3aa: CSARDPGGRSTDTQYF
CDR3nt: TGCAGTGCTAGAGATCCCGGGGGCCGGAGCACAGATACGCAGTATTTT

abundance: -
v_gene: TRBV7-9
j_gene: TRBJ2-5
d_gene: TRBD2
CDR3aa: CASSPKRDEPRAQYF
CDR3nt: TGTGCCAGCAGCCCTAAGCGGGACGAGCCAAGAGCCCAGTACTTC

abundance: -
v_gene: TRBV28
j_gene: TRBJ1-5
d_gene: -
CDR3aa: CASSPPTGYSNQPQHF
CDR3nt: TGTGCCAGCAGTCCCCCCACAGGGTATAGCAATCAGCCCCAGCATTTT

abundance: -
v_gene: TRBV6-2/TRBV6-3
j_gene: TRBJ2-7
d_gene: TRBD2
CDR3aa: CASSSSGAYYEQYF
CDR3nt: TGTGCCAGCAGCTCTAGCGGGGCCTACTACGAGCAGTACTTC

abundance: -
v_gene: TRBV19
j_gene: TRBJ2-1
d_gene: -
CDR3aa: CASSIEETAEWPYNEQFF
CDR3nt: TGTGCCAGTAGTATAGAAGAGACAGCCGAATGGCCCTACAATGAGCAGTTCTTC

abundance: -
v_gene: TRBV4-1
j_gene: TRBJ2-1
d_gene: TRBD2
CDR3aa: CASSQDTLAGVNEQFF
CDR3nt: TGCGCCAGCAGCCAAGATACCCTAGCGGGGGTGAATGAGCAGTTCTTC

abundance: many
v_gene: TRBV19
j_gene: TRBJ1-4
d_gene: -
CDR3aa: CASSRQFNEKLFF
CDR3nt: TGTGCCAGTAGTCGGCAGTTTAATGAAAAACTGTTTTTT

abundance: -
v_gene: TRBV4-1
j_gene: TRBJ1-2
d_gene: -
CDR3aa: CASSQVRDPLEGYTF
CDR3nt: TGCGCCAGCAGCCAAGTACGGGATCCGCTTGAGGGCTACACCTTC

abundance: many
v_gene: TRBV7-6
j_gene: TRBJ1-1
d_gene: -
CDR3aa: CASSFERVNTEAFF
CDR3nt: TGTGCCAGCAGCTTCGAGCGAGTGAACACTGAAGCTTTCTTT

abundance: -
v_gene: TRBV2
j_gene: TRBJ2-3
d_gene: TRBD1
CDR3aa: CANTGVPTDTQYF
CDR3nt: TGTGCCAACACAGGGGTCCCCACAGATACGCAGTATTTT

abundance: few
v_gene: TRBV28
j_gene: TRBJ2-5
d_gene: -
CDR3aa: CASSLSPDTLEETQYF
CDR3nt: TGTGCCAGCAGTTTAAGCCCCGACACCCTTGAAGAGACCCAGTACTTC

abundance: -
v_gene: TRBV7-9
j_gene: TRBJ2-1
d_gene: TRBD2
CDR3aa: CASSLRSGGADEQFF
CDR3nt: TGTGCCAGCAGCTTAAGGAGCGGGGGGGCCGATGAGCAGTTCTTC

abundance: -
v_gene: TRBV27
j_gene: TRBJ1-1
d_gene: -
CDR3aa: CASSLGSGAAEAFF
CDR3nt: TGTGCCAGCAGTTTAGGATCGGGGGCCGCTGAAGCTTTCTTT

abundance: few
v_gene: TRBV20-1
j_gene: TRBJ2-3
d_gene: TRBD2
CDR3aa: CSAISGLESTDTQYF
CDR3nt: TGCAGTGCTATTTCTGGACTAGAGAGCACAGATACGCAGTATTTT

abundance: -
v_gene: TRBV2
j_gene: TRBJ2-1
d_gene: -
CDR3aa: CASSGGTDEQFF
CDR3nt: TGTGCCAGCAGTGGGGGTACAGATGAGCAGTTCTTC

abundance: few
v_gene: TRBV9
j_gene: TRBJ2-2
d_gene: -
CDR3aa: CASSPNPGELFF
CDR3nt: TGTGCCAGCAGCCCTAACCCCGGGGAGCTGTTTTTT

abundance: -
v_gene: TRBV27
j_gene: TRBJ2-7
d_gene: -
CDR3aa: CASSLSGGREQYF
CDR3nt: TGTGCCAGCAGCCTTTCAGGGGGGCGGGAGCAGTACTTC

abundance: -
v_gene: TRBV6-1
j_gene: TRBJ1-4
d_gene: TRBD1
CDR3aa: CASSEGTGMDNEKLFF
CDR3nt: TGTGCCAGCAGTGAGGGGACAGGGATGGATAATGAAAAACTGTTTTTT

abundance: few
v_gene: TRBV27
j_gene: TRBJ2-1
d_gene: TRBD1
CDR3aa: CASSPTGVHEQFF
CDR3nt: TGTGCCAGCAGCCCTACAGGGGTGCATGAGCAGTTCTTC

abundance: -
v_gene: TRBV6-5
j_gene: TRBJ2-2
d_gene: -
CDR3aa: CASSYSIYYTGELFF
CDR3nt: TGTGCCAGCAGTTACTCCATTTATTACACCGGGGAGCTGTTTTTT

abundance: -
v_gene: TRBV12-3/TRBV12-4
j_gene: TRBJ1-5
d_gene: TRBD1
CDR3aa: CASSLGQGAWPQHF
CDR3nt: TGTGCCAGCAGCCTCGGACAGGGGGCTTGGCCCCAGCATTTT

abundance: few
v_gene: TRBV19
j_gene: TRBJ2-5
d_gene: -
CDR3aa: CASSIDPGAGAAETQYF
CDR3nt: TGTGCCAGTAGTATAGATCCAGGGGCGGGGGCTGCGGAGACCCAGTACTTC

abundance: many
v_gene: TRBV19
j_gene: TRBJ2-1
d_gene: TRBD2
CDR3aa: CASSIDPPGLANNEQFF
CDR3nt: TGTGCCAGTAGTATAGATCCCCCGGGACTAGCTAACAATGAGCAGTTCTTC

abundance: many
v_gene: TRBV7-6
j_gene: TRBJ2-5
d_gene: TRBD1
CDR3aa: CASSLGVPAGGSIEETQYF
CDR3nt: TGTGCCAGCAGCTTAGGGGTCCCGGCAGGGGGTTCGATTGAAGAGACCCAGTACTTC

abundance: few
v_gene: TRBV7-2
j_gene: TRBJ1-1
d_gene: -
CDR3aa: CASSFPREGSTEAFF
CDR3nt: TGTGCCAGCAGCTTCCCCAGGGAGGGGTCCACTGAAGCTTTCTTT

abundance: -
v_gene: TRBV2
j_gene: TRBJ1-2
d_gene: -
CDR3aa: CASISTSLQGPLYIVLNYGYTF
CDR3nt: TGTGCCAGCATTTCAACCTCATTACAGGGTCCCCTCTATATCGTCCTAAACTATGGCTACACCTTC

abundance: few
v_gene: TRBV27
j_gene: TRBJ1-2
d_gene: -
CDR3aa: CASIGEGDYGYTF
CDR3nt: TGTGCCAGCATTGGGGAGGGGGACTATGGCTACACCTTC

abundance: once
v_gene: TRBV5-4
j_gene: TRBJ1-1
d_gene: -
CDR3aa: CASSPLGGTHEAFF
CDR3nt: TGTGCCAGCAGCCCCCTGGGGGGGACCCATGAAGCTTTCTTT

abundance: few
v_gene: TRBV6-6
j_gene: TRBJ1-1
d_gene: -
CDR3aa: CASRSGQNTEAFF
CDR3nt: TGTGCCAGCAGATCCGGACAGAACACTGAAGCTTTCTTT

abundance: -
v_gene: TRBV11-2
j_gene: TRBJ2-3
d_gene: -
CDR3aa: CASSFGARIDTDTQYF
CDR3nt: TGTGCCAGCAGCTTCGGAGCGAGAATCGACACAGATACGCAGTATTTT

abundance: many
v_gene: TRBV7-6
j_gene: TRBJ1-2
d_gene: TRBD1
CDR3aa: CASSDAGQLVPQDGYTF
CDR3nt: TGTGCCAGCAGCGACGCGGGACAGTTGGTGCCCCAAGATGGCTACACCTTC

abundance: -
v_gene: TRBV5-6
j_gene: TRBJ2-2
d_gene: -
CDR3aa: CASMRGNTGELFF
CDR3nt: TGTGCCAGCATGCGGGGGAACACCGGGGAGCTGTTTTTT

abundance: once
v_gene: TRBV7-4
j_gene: TRBJ2-2
d_gene: TRBD1
CDR3aa: CASSSIEAGTELNTGELFF
CDR3nt: TGTGCCAGCAGCTCCATAGAGGCCGGGACAGAGTTGAACACCGGGGAGCTGTTTTTT

abundance: -
v_gene: TRBV27
j_gene: TRBJ2-3
d_gene: -
CDR3aa: CASGRGGGTDTQYF
CDR3nt: TGTGCCAGCGGAAGGGGGGGCGGGACAGATACGCAGTATTTT

abundance: once
v_gene: TRBV28
j_gene: TRBJ1-2
d_gene: TRBD1
CDR3aa: CASSSFDDRVGLSGYTF
CDR3nt: TGTGCCAGCAGTTCATTCGACGACAGGGTTGGACTCTCCGGCTACACCTTC

abundance: -
v_gene: TRBV27
j_gene: TRBJ1-1
d_gene: -
CDR3aa: CASSSPRETFEAFF
CDR3nt: TGTGCCAGCAGTTCCCCGCGGGAAACTTTTGAAGCTTTCTTT